The following is a T cell receptor (beta chain) sequence with its context. Only in-frame clones appear in the TCRdb table, and some are missing; sequencing was by immunoSEQ multiplex PCR. The sample includes 150,000 to 200,000 clones, more than 75% of them seen just once. This specimen comes from a study of blood T cell repertoires in COVID-19. Participants came from about 23 US areas, aged roughly 18 to 95 years. The sequence was obtained from a man aged 35-49 years who had recovered from COVID-19. Sequenced material: PBMCs or T cells enriched from blood (not recorded which).

In DNA form, the CDR3 reads TGTGCCAGCAGCTTAGTTGTCCCGGGACAGGGGAGAAAGTCACCCCTCCACTTT. Translating gives CASSLVVPGQGRKSPLHF. The chain employs TRBV11-3 and TRBJ1-6, with 10 bases matching TRBD1. CDR3 length equals 18 residues. Germline CDR1 SGHNT, CDR2 YENEEA. After removal of 1 base from V and 10 bases from J, the junction contained 13 bases not matched to a gene.